This TCR beta chain was recovered during a study of Ad26.COV2.S vaccination and SARS-CoV-2 variants. Libraries were prepared by immunoSEQ multiplex PCR; TCRdb keeps only in-frame clonotypes and omits some of them. The data show roughly 420,000 clones, 88% seen once. Treatment denoted: some 20 received Ad26.COV2.S at low or high dose, single or two shots; about five received placebo; per-sample allocation not given. Vaccine and placebo recipients were sampled on day 63 after the first injection. Trimming removed 5 bases at V and 4 bases at J, with 27 bases between. From germline, CDR1 is SGHAT and CDR2 FQNNGV. The CDR3 contains 19 residues.

The material was peripheral blood, obtained in a trial of Ad26.COV2.S vaccine versus placebo. The receptor's source is a person between 18 and 59 years old who received the Ad26.COV2.S COVID-19 vaccine or a placebo. The gene calls are TRBV11-2 and TRBJ2-1, with D possibly matching TRBD1 (7 bases). The CDR3 DNA follows: TGTGCCAGCAGCCATTACCCACAGGCGGGACAGACGGCTTACAATGAGCAGTTCTTC. Translation gives CASSHYPQAGQTAYNEQFF.